This TCR beta chain was sequenced in a study of cytomegalovirus exposure and HLA in healthy donors. Study observations and caveats: Apparent HLA restriction characterized most CMV-associated TCR beta chains in a later analysis.

Points on this clone: Its target is not known.

With 60 Vbeta and 13 Jbeta primers, the PCR was carried out. Method: immunoSEQ multiplex PCR; TCRdb's copy keeps in-frame clones and lacks some. The data contain fewer than 150,000 clones, approximately 76% of them seen just once; the ten biggest clones take up about 16%. Source material: PBMCs. This TCR was recovered from a man aged 45 to 65 in good health and CMV-seropositive.

The CDR3 DNA follows: TGTGCCAGCAGCTTAGGCCCTGGGGGCGATAGAGCGGGCTACACCTTC. It specifies CASSLGPGGDRAGYTF. The chain has TRBV11-2 and TRBJ1-2, with TRBD1 as a possible D gene (6 bases). This CDR3 region has 16 residues. Trimming stripped 1 base from V and 8 bases from J, with 20 bases between. Germline loops: CDR1 SGHAT, CDR2 FQNNGV.